These 30 T cell receptor beta chains came from one sample sequenced in a study of T cells in Graves' hyperthyroidism and ophthalmopathy. Amplification yielded TCR beta CDR3 regions, with RNA transcripts as the source. HTBI primers drove first-round RT-PCR of the TCR CDR3. TCRdb reprocessed the multiplex PCR reads via MiXCR and lists one record per CDR3 protein. The sample carries more than 350,000 distinct CDR3 sequences, approximately 17% recorded once. Sequenced: blood. The source of these receptors is a woman aged 25 to 39 with Graves' hyperthyroidism that later progressed to Graves' ophthalmopathy.

Only a few counts were recorded for this clonotype. The V and J genes are TRBV5-1 and TRBJ2-7; tentative D call: TRBD1 (6 bases). This CDR3 contains 17 residues. V was cut by 4 bases and J by 2 bases, with 22 bases left in between. Germline V gene lookup returns CDR1 SGHRS and CDR2 YFSETQ. This chain's CDR3 is CASSKGVQGGSTYEQYF. CDR3 bases: TGCGCCAGCAGCAAGGGGGTACAAGGGGGATCCACCTACGAGCAGTACTTC.

This clonotype was recorded many times. This chain uses TRBV7-8 with TRBJ2-7; TRBD1 or TRBD2 may be the D gene (5 bases each). CDR1 is SGHVS and CDR2 is FQNEAQ in the germline V gene. The CDR3 loop spans 15 amino acids. Trimming took 3 bases from V and 3 from J, leaving 15 bases between them. For the CDR3, the DNA is TGTGCCAGCAGCTTGGGGGAGACTTCGTACTACGAGCAGTACTTC. It yields the protein CASSLGETSYYEQYF.

This clonotype was recorded at least ten times. V is TRBV7-2 and J is TRBJ2-3, with TRBD2 matching over 8 bases. V was clipped by 4 bases and J by 5 bases; unmatched bases: 5. The CDR3 contains 14 residues. CDR1 SGHTA and CDR2 FQGNSA come from the germline V gene. In nucleotides, the CDR3 is TGTGCCAGCAGCTCGGAGAGCGGGAGAGATACGCAGTATTTT. Its protein is CASSSESGRDTQYF. The whole variable domain, filled in from reference TRBV7-2 and TRBJ2-3, reads GAGVSQSPSNKVTEKGKDVELRCDPISGHTALYWYRQSLGQGLEFLIYFQGNSAPDKSGLPSDRFSAERTGGSVSTLTIQRTQQEDSAVYLCASSSESGRDTQYFGPGTRLTVL.

In this sample, this clonotype turned up many times. The chain couples TRBV28 to TRBJ2-2; unclear D gene. CDR1 MDHEN and CDR2 SYDVKM come from the germline V gene. The length of the CDR3 is 15 residues. Between the trimmed V and J ends, which lost 2 bases and 3 bases, there was a span of 10 bases. The CDR3 DNA reads TGTGCCAGCAGTTTACGGCACCGCGACACCGGGGAGCTGTTTTTT. Amino acids: CASSLRHRDTGELFF.

This chain links TRBV20-1 with TRBJ1-5, with TRBD1 identical over 7 bases. V shed 5 bases and J 9 bases; nucleotides not matched to a gene: 13. The CDR3 contains 14 residues. Germline CDR1 and CDR2: DFQATT and SNEGSKA (reference sequence). CDR3 region: CSAPRDSQVGPQHF. Here the CDR3 DNA reads TGCAGTGCTCCGCGGGACAGCCAGGTAGGGCCCCAGCATTTT.

This clonotype has at least ten counts. This chain uses TRBV27 with TRBJ1-6; 9 bases are shared with TRBD1. V lost 6 bases and J lost 8; bases outside the gene matches: 8. CDR3 length equals 15 residues. Germline CDR1 is MNHEY and CDR2 is SMNVEV (reference sequence). The CDR3 loop is CASSLYRDRDSPLHF. DNA for the CDR3: TGTGCCAGCAGCCTATACCGGGACAGGGATTCACCCCTCCACTTT.

V usage is TRBV2 and J usage is TRBJ1-2, with TRBD1 matching over 8 bases. Looked up from germline, CDR1 is SNHLY and CDR2 is FYNNEI. This CDR3 spans 13 amino acids. Trimming at V came to 8 bases and at J to 7 bases, leaving 9 bases not matched to a gene. CDR3: CASGYRGNGGYTF. In DNA, the CDR3 is TGTGCCAGCGGATACAGGGGGAATGGTGGCTACACCTTC.

At least ten counts were recorded for this clonotype. This CDR3 is CASSPAVLAGANVLTF. As DNA, the CDR3 is TGTGCCAGCTCACCAGCTGTACTCGCTGGGGCCAACGTCCTGACTTTC. J is TRBJ2-6 and V is TRBV18; D is unclear. This CDR3 contains 16 residues. Germline CDR1 reads KGHSH; CDR2 reads LQKENI. V lost 2 bases, J lost 2 bases, and 10 bases lay in between.

This clonotype appeared many times. The V and J genes are TRBV28 and TRBJ1-1, with D unclear. Germline assignment: CDR1 MDHEN and CDR2 SYDVKM. The CDR3 consists of 13 residues. V was trimmed by 5 bases and J by 4 bases, leaving 11 bases between them. The CDR3 bases are TGTGCCAGCAGTCCCCTGGCGGCCACTGAAGCTTTCTTT. This gives the protein CASSPLAATEAFF. Filled out from reference TRBV28 and TRBJ1-1, the complete variable domain reads DVKVTQSSRYLVKRTGEKVFLECVQDMDHENMFWYRQDPGLGLRLIYFSYDVKMKEKGDIPEGYSVSREKKERFSLILESASTNQTSMYLCASSPLAATEAFFGQGTRLTVV.

This clonotype was counted a few times. The chain employs TRBV4-1 and TRBJ2-7, with D uncertain. This CDR3 spans 13 amino acids. Germline lookup yields CDR1 MGHRA and CDR2 YSYEKL. Trimming pared 2 bases from V and 3 bases from J, leaving 8 bases between. The DNA of the CDR3 is TGCGCCAGCAGCCAATCGGTCCTCTACGAGCAGTACTTC. Its protein is CASSQSVLYEQYF.

This clonotype was seen ten or more times. This chain uses TRBV6-2 or TRBV6-3 with TRBJ2-5; D is possibly TRBD1 (5 bases). This CDR3 has 14 residues. Trimming cost V 2 bases and J 4 bases, with 11 bases left between them. Germline V gene data show CDR1 as MNHEY and CDR2 as SVGEGT. The CDR3 loop is CASSYVGPGETQYF. CDR3 DNA sequence: TGTGCCAGCAGTTACGTGGGGCCGGGAGAGACCCAGTACTTC.

This rearrangement joins TRBV19 to TRBJ2-3, with D unresolved. V lost 5 bases and J 6 bases, leaving 15 bases between the germline ends. The CDR3 extends over 14 amino acids. Germline V CDR1 and CDR2: LNHDA, SQIVND (reference sequence). The CDR3 here is CASSRLELFDTQYF. The CDR3 DNA follows: TGTGCCAGTAGTCGTCTAGAGCTCTTTGATACGCAGTATTTT. Full variable domain (outside the CDR3, taken from reference TRBV19 and TRBJ2-3): DGGITQSPKYLFRKEGQNVTLSCEQNLNHDAMYWYRQDPGQGLRLIYYSQIVNDFQKGDIAEGYSVSREKKESFPLTVTSAQKNPTAFYLCASSRLELFDTQYFGPGTRLTVL.

The V call is TRBV19, the J call TRBJ2-1; 9 bases line up with TRBD2. After removal of 6 bases from V and 3 bases from J, the junction contained 6 bases not matched to a gene. Per germline, CDR1 LNHDA and CDR2 SQIVND (reference sequence). This CDR3 comprises 15 residues. In DNA form, the CDR3 reads TGTGCCAGTAGAGATCTAGCGGGGTACTACAATGAGCAGTTCTTC. It is translated as CASRDLAGYYNEQFF.

At least ten counts were recorded for this clonotype. This chain joins TRBV5-6 and TRBJ2-2; 7 bases are a match to TRBD2. In germline, CDR1 is SGHDT, CDR2 YYEEEE. After removal of 2 bases from V and 7 bases from J, the junction contained 11 bases not matched to a gene. There are 16 residues in the CDR3. The CDR3 region is CASSFGDGGIVGELFF. The CDR3 coding sequence is TGTGCCAGCAGCTTCGGCGACGGGGGGATCGTCGGGGAGCTGTTTTTT.

There are a few counts of this clonotype. The genes are TRBV6-1 and TRBJ2-7; 8 bases map to TRBD1. Germline CDR1 is MNHNS and CDR2 is SASEGT. V lost 10 bases, J lost 1 base, and 12 bases stayed unmatched. This CDR3 comprises 15 residues. This CDR3 is CATRTEGQESYEQYF. The DNA of the CDR3 is TGTGCCACCAGAACGGAGGGACAGGAGTCCTACGAGCAGTACTTC.

This clonotype has a handful of counts. The gene calls are TRBV5-1 and TRBJ2-1, with TRBD2 identical over 10 bases. Losses at the gene ends were 4 bases for V and 4 bases for J; bases not matched to a gene: 11. Germline values: CDR1 SGHRS, CDR2 YFSETQ. This CDR3 has 17 residues. The CDR3 DNA sequence: TGCGCCAGCAGCAGCCAATCCGGGACTAGCGCTTACAATGAGCAGTTCTTC. This sequence encodes CASSSQSGTSAYNEQFF.

This clonotype was seen ten or more times. The chain couples TRBV6-1 to TRBJ1-4; D is perhaps TRBD1 (6 bases). Trimming left V 3 bases short and J 6 bases short, with 14 bases between. In germline, CDR1 is MNHNS, CDR2 SASEGT. The CDR3 contains 15 residues. CDR3 DNA sequence: TGTGCCAGCAGTGATACCACAGGGTGGGATGAAAAACTGTTTTTT. Translated, it gives CASSDTTGWDEKLFF.

The rearrangement uses TRBV4-1 and TRBJ2-5; D is undetermined. This CDR3 region has 15 residues. V shed 0 bases and J shed 1 base, with 9 bases lying between them. CDR1 is MGHRA and CDR2 is YSYEKL in the germline V gene. The CDR3 region has the DNA TGCGCCAGCAGCCAAGAAGGAAATTTCCAAGAGACCCAGTACTTC. It encodes CASSQEGNFQETQYF.

This clonotype was picked up many times. The chain has TRBV2 and TRBJ1-6; 10 bases are a match to TRBD1. After removal of 6 bases from V and 0 bases from J, the junction contained 11 bases not matched to a gene. CDR1 and CDR2 (germline): SNHLY, FYNNEI. The length of the CDR3 is 19 residues. The CDR3 reads CASRTPDRGLSSYNSPLHF. CDR3 nucleotide sequence: TGTGCCAGCAGGACCCCGGACAGGGGGTTGAGCTCCTATAATTCACCCCTCCACTTT.

This clonotype was counted ten times or more. The chain employs TRBV27 and TRBJ2-5; 8 bases map to TRBD2. The germline V gene has CDR1 MNHEY and CDR2 SMNVEV (reference sequence). With 5 bases clipped from V and 1 base from J, the junction kept 9 bases outside the gene matches. This CDR3 is built from 16 residues. The CDR3 loop is CASSPAGLGPQETQYF. CDR3 nucleotide sequence: TGTGCCAGCAGTCCCGCGGGACTAGGTCCCCAAGAGACCCAGTACTTC.

This chain joins TRBV5-8 and TRBJ2-1, with TRBD2 matching 10 bases. The CDR3 consists of 15 residues. V lost 4 bases, J lost 5 bases, and 6 bases stayed unmatched. In germline, CDR1 is SGHTS, CDR2 YDEGEE. The CDR3 here is CASSPGTSVDNEQFF. In nucleotides, the CDR3 is TGTGCCAGCAGCCCTGGGACTAGCGTAGACAATGAGCAGTTCTTC. Based on the CDR3 plus reference TRBV5-8 and TRBJ2-1, the full variable domain is EAGVTQSPTHLIKTRGQQATLRCSPISGHTSVYWYQQALGLGLQFLLWYDEGEERNRGNFPPRFSGRQFPNYSSELNVNALELEDSALYLCASSPGTSVDNEQFFGPGTRLTVL.

This clonotype was counted only a few times. The V gene is TRBV7-9, the J gene TRBJ2-5; D is unresolved. Germline V lookup: CDR1 SEHNR, CDR2 FQNEAQ (reference sequence). The ends were cut back, 4 bases at V and 2 bases at J, with 11 bases in the middle. This CDR3 region has 14 residues. The CDR3 nucleotides are TGTGCCAGCAGCTCCATAGAGTGGCAAGAGACCCAGTACTTC. Its translation is CASSSIEWQETQYF.

Many counts were recorded for this clonotype. The chain links TRBV7-9 to TRBJ2-7; tentative D call: TRBD1 (5 bases). The V gene's germline CDR1 is SEHNR and CDR2 FQNEAQ (reference sequence). CDR3 length equals 15 residues. The germline V and J ends were trimmed by 1 base and 1 base, with 11 bases remaining between them. CDR3 DNA: TGTGCCAGCAGCTTAGATTGGCAGGGATCCTACGAGCAGTACTTC. Translation: CASSLDWQGSYEQYF.

This clonotype was seen ten or more times. Here the CDR3 reads CASSSNRVENYGYTF. The CDR3 DNA is TGTGCCAGCAGTTCAAACAGGGTAGAGAACTATGGCTACACCTTC. This chain uses TRBV12-3 or TRBV12-4 with TRBJ1-2; tentatively, D is TRBD1 (6 bases). CDR3 length equals 15 residues. Trimming took off 4 bases at V and 2 bases at J, with 14 bases between the two ends.

There are many counts of this clonotype. The chain joins TRBV7-8 to TRBJ2-3; 7 bases are shared with TRBD1. Trimming removed 5 bases from V and 2 bases from J; junction bases left unmatched: 7. The CDR3 runs to 15 residues. From germline, CDR1 is SGHVS and CDR2 FQNEAQ. CDR3 sequence (DNA): TGTGCCAGCAGCCCTGGGACAGATTTCACAGATACGCAGTATTTT. As protein: CASSPGTDFTDTQYF.

This sequence joins TRBV14 and TRBJ1-2, with D perhaps TRBD1 (6 bases). Trimming stripped 3 bases from V and 3 bases from J, with 14 bases between. From germline, CDR1 is SGHDN and CDR2 FVKESK. The length of the CDR3 is 15 residues. The CDR3: CASSHVGTPDYGYTF. Here the CDR3 DNA reads TGTGCCAGCAGCCATGTGGGGACACCGGACTATGGCTACACCTTC.

V gene TRBV20-1 combines with J gene TRBJ1-2; 7 bases match TRBD1. This CDR3 spans 14 amino acids. The junction had 4 bases not matched to a gene; V was cut back by 3 bases and J by 0 bases. Germline assignment: CDR1 DFQATT and CDR2 SNEGSKA (reference sequence). The CDR3 DNA reads as TGCAGTGCTAGTGGGGACAGATCTAACTATGGCTACACCTTC. Translated: CSASGDRSNYGYTF.

In this sample, this clonotype turned up many times. The chain couples TRBV2 to TRBJ2-6; D not resolved. CDR1 is SNHLY and CDR2 is FYNNEI in the germline V gene. V was clipped by 6 bases and J by 0 bases, with 15 bases between them. CDR3 length equals 17 residues. This chain's CDR3 is CASRAGPRYSGANVLTF. The CDR3 DNA sequence: TGTGCCAGCAGGGCAGGACCGAGATACTCTGGGGCCAACGTCCTGACTTTC.

DNA of the CDR3: TGTGCCAGCAGTGACTTGGGCAGGAGAGGCACTGAAGCTTTCTTT. Amino acid sequence: CASSDLGRRGTEAFF. The rearrangement joins TRBV3-1 to TRBJ1-1, with D unclear. CDR1 and CDR2 from the germline V gene are LGHDT and YNNKEL (reference sequence). With 6 bases removed from V and 4 bases from J, the gap between germline ends came to 18 bases. This CDR3 is 15 amino acids long.

Ten or more counts support this clonotype. V usage is TRBV28 and J usage is TRBJ1-2; D remains ambiguous. V was pared by 6 bases and J by 6 bases, with 11 bases between. Germline CDR1 is MDHEN and CDR2 is SYDVKM. The CDR3 totals 12 residues. CDR3 sequence: CASRGPLNGYTF. The CDR3 DNA reads as TGTGCCAGCAGAGGCCCCTTGAATGGCTACACCTTC.